This T cell receptor beta chain originates from a study of blood T cell repertoires in COVID-19 (dated by TCRdb to between 2020 and 2021). For the wider study: The collaborator samples originated in the United States, Italy and Spain and spanned the acute and convalescent phases of COVID-19. The samples were drawn from the first 160 participants of the ongoing ImmuneRACE study and from 950 to 1,500 subjects provided by 6 global collaborators. Where available, HLA class I and class II types were taken from metadata supplied by the sample provider and were not determined by assay-based typing. The sample metadata nearly always contained a de-identified subject ID, COVID-19 status, age in years and sex. Subjects who had been exposed to COVID-19, were actively infected with it, or had recovered from it provided the deeply sampled blood TCRbeta repertoires that made up the dataset. The material from the prospective study consisted of cDNA or gDNA derived from T cells, B-cell-depleted T cells, or PBMCs. The repertoires were released in a freely available public database meant as a resource for research on the immune response to SARS-CoV-2.

The immunoSEQ Assay, a bias-controlled multiplex PCR, was used to amplify TCRbeta CDR3 regions from genomic DNA. The published analysis was carried out like this. The number of nucleated cells in each sample was estimated by amplification of reference gene primers within the assay. Sequence reads were collapsed and filtered to measure the absolute abundance of every unique TCRbeta CDR3 rearrangement. For each sample, productive Simpson clonality was calculated as the square root of Simpson's diversity index across productive rearrangements. TCRdb took this table from immuneACCESS and kept in-frame rearrangements with V and J called. Such tables lack part of the clones; where checked against another copy, unresolved V genes explain under half of the gap, and the rest is unexplained. V, J and clone size reflect that table, while D and trimming were determined from the DNA. For this sample there are 100,000 or so clones; approximately 86% appear just once. The ten largest clones take up under 3% of the sample.

Comment on this clone: Its antigen has not been determined. Base qualities are not at hand, and no much larger clone is one base apart.

The germline V gene provides CDR1 SGHTA and CDR2 FQGNSA. Here V drops 5 bases and J drops 3 bases, and the junction holds 5 bases not matched to any gene. The cysteine opens and the phenylalanine closes a CDR3 of 15 amino acids. This entry keeps only the CDR3 DNA: 45 bases, framed from base 1. Whole blood was collected in K2EDTA tubes by collaborating institutions according to the institutions' own protocols. For TCRbeta analysis, collaborators shipped samples in one of three forms: frozen whole blood, isolated PBMCs, or DNA extracted from either of those sample types. Results and caveats for the whole study, not just this receptor: The amount of clinical and demographic metadata varied by source and participant and was provided uncurated.

The sequence joins TRBV7-2 to TRBJ1-4, and 8 bases in between align with TRBD1. Sample: peripheral blood. This TCR came from a man aged 45 to 65 with active or convalescent COVID-19. In nucleotides, the sequence is TGTGCCAGCAGCCCCGGACAGGGAGCTAATGAAAAACTGTTTTTT. This is translated as CASSPGQGANEKLFF.